Presented here are 22 T cell receptor beta chains from one specimen sequenced in a study of graft-versus-host responses after intestinal transplantation (dated by TCRdb to 2020 to 2022). The sample's time point label, in plain terms: postoperative day 105 after intestinal transplantation (dayNNNN = postoperative day). To prepare the library, the immunoSEQ multiplex PCR assay was applied. Not all clones reach the TCRdb copy of this immuneACCESS table, which keeps in-frame sequences only. Checked studies attribute under half of the gap to unresolved V genes and leave the rest unexplained. For this sample the table gives some 10,000 clones, of which just over 90% were detected only once. The top ten constitute 3% to 3.5% of the sample. The sequences come from PBMCs, collected 105 days after intestinal transplantation. The receptors stem from a human patient who received an intestinal transplant, so some T cells may come from the graft donor.

The chain couples TRBV28 to TRBJ2-3, with 7 bases matching TRBD1. CDR1 and CDR2 (germline): MDHEN, SYDVKM. The CDR3 runs 14 residues. J gave up 2 bases and V 3 bases, and 2 bases lay outside the gene matches. The CDR3 region is CASSFRGTTDTQYF. The CDR3 nucleotides read TGTGCCAGCAGTTTCAGGGGGACCACAGATACGCAGTATTTT.

The J gene is TRBJ2-1, the V gene TRBV4-2; D ambiguous. Trimming pared 0 bases from V and 0 bases from J, leaving 9 bases between. CDR3 length equals 16 residues. The V gene's germline CDR1 is LGHNA and CDR2 YNFKEQ. The CDR3 nucleotides are TGTGCCAGCAGCCAAGATCATTACAGCTCCTACAATGAGCAGTTCTTC. Amino acids: CASSQDHYSSYNEQFF.

This clone was observed once. This chain joins TRBV2 and TRBJ1-6; weak D call: TRBD1 (6 bases). Germline CDR1 is SNHLY and CDR2 is FYNNEI. Deletions cut 10 bases from V and 7 bases from J, with 17 bases between. This CDR3 comprises 14 residues. The CDR3 here is CAKKGGSRNSPLHF. The CDR3 bases are TGTGCCAAGAAAGGGGGTTCCAGGAATTCACCCCTCCACTTT.

The chain recombines TRBV10-3 with TRBJ2-7, with 9 positions matching TRBD1. With V trimmed by 4 bases and J by 2 bases, 6 bases remained unmatched. This CDR3 has 15 amino acids. Germline V CDR1 and CDR2: ENHRY, SYGVKD. The CDR3 DNA sequence: TGTGCCATCAGTGGAGGACAGGGGCGAGCCTACGAGCAGTACTTC. Amino acid sequence: CAISGGQGRAYEQYF.

The CDR3 coding sequence is TGTGCCATCAGTGACCGGGACCCCCCGACCGTCGGGTATAATTCACCCCTCCACTTT. The encoded protein is CAISDRDPPTVGYNSPLHF. J is TRBJ1-6 and V is TRBV10-3, with D perhaps TRBD1 (5 bases). Germline CDR1 reads ENHRY; CDR2 reads SYGVKD. V dropped 3 bases and J dropped 4 bases, with 22 bases sitting between them. The CDR3 covers 19 residues.

This chain joins TRBV5-1 and TRBJ2-5; D unclear. V shed 4 bases and J shed 1 base, with 8 bases lying between them. The CDR3 has 13 amino acids. Germline V gives CDR1 SGHRS, CDR2 YFSETQ. As DNA, the CDR3 is TGCGCCAGCAGCCTTGCCTTCCAAGAGACCCAGTACTTC. Translated: CASSLAFQETQYF.

The CDR3 reads CASSPSGEGGPQANYGYTF. The CDR3 DNA follows: TGTGCCAGCTCACCATCAGGAGAGGGGGGACCCCAAGCTAACTATGGCTACACCTTC. V is TRBV18 and J is TRBJ1-2, with a weak D call TRBD1 (6 bases). The CDR3 totals 19 residues. Germline-derived CDR1 and CDR2 are KGHSH and LQKENI. V was cut by 2 bases and J by 0 bases, with 22 bases left in between.

This rearrangement joins TRBV11-2 to TRBJ1-3, with D hard to call. Germline-derived CDR1 and CDR2 are SGHAT and FQNNGV. CDR3 length: 16 residues. V was pared by 0 bases and J by 2 bases, with 11 bases between. For the CDR3, the DNA is TGTGCCAGCAGCTTAGATTCCCCCGGGACTGGAAACACCATATATTTT. This codes for CASSLDSPGTGNTIYF.

The J gene is TRBJ1-6, the V gene TRBV9; no reliable D call. This CDR3 spans 14 amino acids. The germline CDR1 and CDR2 sequences are SGDLS and YYNGEE. V lost 4 bases to trimming and J lost 3 bases, with 8 bases between them. CDR3: CASSPSGYNSPLHF. CDR3 in DNA: TGTGCCAGCAGCCCCTCCGGCTATAATTCACCCCTCCACTTT. The entire variable domain, with the rest obtained from reference TRBV9 and TRBJ1-6, is as follows: DSGVTQTPKHLITATGQRVTLRCSPRSGDLSVYWYQQSLDQGLQFLIQYYNGEERAKGNILERFSAQQFPDLHSELNLSSLELGDSALYFCASSPSGYNSPLHFGNGTRLTVT.

The gene calls are TRBV6-1 and TRBJ1-2, with D hard to call. CDR3 length: 14 residues. V lost 6 bases, J lost 5 bases, and 16 bases lay in between. Per germline, CDR1 MNHNS and CDR2 SASEGT. The CDR3 nucleotides are TGTGCCAGCAGGCCGGCGGGAAGTTCATATGGCTACACCTTC. This encodes CASRPAGSSYGYTF.

The chain is built from TRBV29-1 and TRBJ2-1, with D maybe TRBD2 (5 bases). This CDR3 has 13 amino acids. Per germline, CDR1 SQVTM and CDR2 ANQGSEA. The germline V and J ends were trimmed by 6 bases and 4 bases, with 13 bases remaining between them. CDR3 in amino acids: CSVGLQRYNEQFF. The DNA of the CDR3 is TGCAGCGTAGGACTCCAACGTTACAATGAGCAGTTCTTC.

This rearrangement joins TRBV4-1 to TRBJ1-2, with D hard to call. The CDR3 runs 15 residues. Trimming removed 0 bases at V and 8 bases at J, with 16 bases between. Germline CDR1 and CDR2: MGHRA and YSYEKL. CDR3 nucleotide sequence: TGCGCCAGCAGCCAAGATGGAAAAGGGCTGGTCGGCTACACCTTC. Its translation is CASSQDGKGLVGYTF.

This chain joins TRBV25-1 and TRBJ2-5; 8 bases line up with TRBD2. Germline V gene sequence: CDR1 MGHDK, CDR2 SYGVNS. The J segment lost 2 bases and the V segment lost 3 bases, leaving 5 bases of the junction unmatched. CDR3 length: 15 amino acids. The CDR3, as DNA: TGTGCCAGCAGTGATTTTTTAGCGGGGCAAGAGACCCAGTACTTC. Protein: CASSDFLAGQETQYF.

The chain has TRBV29-1 and TRBJ2-7; D is uncertain. CDR3 size: 12 residues. Trimming left V 3 bases short and J 1 base short, with 7 bases between. Looked up from germline, CDR1 is SQVTM and CDR2 is ANQGSEA. The CDR3 nucleotides read TGCAGCGTTGAGGTGCATTCCTACGAGCAGTACTTC. It is translated as CSVEVHSYEQYF.

The chain employs TRBV4-1 and TRBJ2-1; D ambiguous. The CDR3 is 11 amino acids. Germline-derived CDR1 and CDR2 are MGHRA and YSYEKL. Trimming took 1 base from V and 7 from J, leaving 2 bases between them. The CDR3: CASSQGNEQFF. In DNA, the CDR3 is TGCGCCAGCAGCCAAGGTAATGAGCAGTTCTTC.

The V gene is TRBV28, the J gene TRBJ2-7; no reliable D call. Looked up from germline, CDR1 is MDHEN and CDR2 is SYDVKM. Trimming removed 6 bases at V and 4 bases at J, with 16 bases between. This CDR3 contains 14 residues. This CDR3 reads CASSHPPPSYEQYF. The CDR3 DNA follows: TGTGCCAGCAGCCATCCACCGCCCTCTTACGAGCAGTACTTC.

This chain links TRBV7-6 with TRBJ2-7, with D possibly being TRBD2 (6 bases). The CDR3 has 15 amino acids. V was trimmed by 5 bases and J by 6 bases, leaving 20 bases between them. Germline V lookup: CDR1 SGHVS, CDR2 FNYEAQ. The CDR3 region is CASSVGVGIGGEQYF. CDR3 DNA: TGTGCCAGCAGCGTGGGGGTAGGAATCGGGGGCGAGCAGTACTTC.

The J gene is TRBJ2-7, the V gene TRBV6-6; 8 nucleotides line up with TRBD2. The length of the CDR3 is 15 residues. CDR1 is MNHNY and CDR2 is SVGAGI in the germline V gene (reference sequence). The V segment lost 2 bases and the J segment 4 bases; nucleotides outside the gene matches: 7. CDR3 nucleotides: TGTGCCAGCAGTTACGGGTCGGGAGGGAGTTACGAGCAGTACTTC. Translation: CASSYGSGGSYEQYF.

This chain joins TRBV27 and TRBJ2-7, with no clear D. V lost 5 bases, J lost 4 bases, and 12 bases lay in between. In germline, CDR1 is MNHEY, CDR2 SMNVEV (reference sequence). CDR3 length: 13 residues. The CDR3, as DNA: TGTGCCAGCAGTCCTATAATGGGGTACGAGCAGTACTTC. This translates into CASSPIMGYEQYF.

The CDR3 is CASRTGRTNEQFF. In nucleotides, the CDR3 is TGTGCCAGCCGCACGGGCCGGACCAATGAGCAGTTCTTC. V usage is TRBV6-5 and J usage is TRBJ2-1; D is ambiguous. Germline-derived CDR1 and CDR2 are MNHEY and SVGAGI. Trimming stripped 8 bases from V and 6 bases from J, with 14 bases between. The CDR3 is 13 amino acids.

The chain links TRBV9 to TRBJ2-5, with D possibly matching TRBD1 (5 bases). In germline, CDR1 is SGDLS, CDR2 YYNGEE. Trimming cost V 3 bases and J 5 bases, with 14 bases left between them. This CDR3 is built from 14 residues. The CDR3 sequence is CASSADQGRETQYF. The CDR3 coding sequence is TGTGCCAGCAGCGCGGACCAGGGAAGGGAGACCCAGTACTTC.

J is TRBJ2-7 and V is TRBV29-1; 11 nucleotides line up with TRBD1. V was clipped by 3 bases and J by 3 bases; unmatched bases: 1. This CDR3 has 13 amino acids. The germline CDR1 and CDR2 sequences are SQVTM and ANQGSEA. DNA of the CDR3: TGCAGCGTTGAGGGGACAGGGGGCTACGAGCAGTACTTC. As protein: CSVEGTGGYEQYF.